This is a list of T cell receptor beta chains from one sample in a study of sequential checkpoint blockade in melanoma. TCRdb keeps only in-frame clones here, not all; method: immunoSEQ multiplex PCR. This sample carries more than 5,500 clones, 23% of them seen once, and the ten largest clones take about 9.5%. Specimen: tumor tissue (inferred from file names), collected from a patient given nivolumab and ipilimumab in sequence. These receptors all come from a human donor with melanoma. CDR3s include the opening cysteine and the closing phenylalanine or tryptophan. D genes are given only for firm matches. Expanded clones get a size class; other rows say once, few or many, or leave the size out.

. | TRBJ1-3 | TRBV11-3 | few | TGTGCCAGCAGCTCACCGGGAACCGTGGGAAACACCATATATTTT | CASSSPGTVGNTIYF
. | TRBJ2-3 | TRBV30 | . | TGTGCCTGGAGTGTGGGCGCGGGCACAGATACGCAGTATTTT | CAWSVGAGTDTQYF
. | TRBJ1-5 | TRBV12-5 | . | TGTGCTAGTGGTTTGATAAGCAATCAGCCCCAGCATTTT | CASGLISNQPQHF
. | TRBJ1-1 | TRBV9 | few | TGTGCCAGCAGCCCGAATACGTTGCTTATGAACACTGAAGCTTTCTTT | CASSPNTLLMNTEAFF
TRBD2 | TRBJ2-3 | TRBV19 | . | TGTGCCAGTAGTACGAGAGGTAGCGGGAGCACAGATACGCAGTATTTT | CASSTRGSGSTDTQYF
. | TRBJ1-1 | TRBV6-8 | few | TGTGCCAGCGGTCAGGGGATTATTGAAGCTTTCTTT | CASGQGIIEAFF
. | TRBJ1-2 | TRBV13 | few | TGTGCCAGCAGCTTAGAGATGGAGCAGCCCTATCATGGCTACACCTTC | CASSLEMEQPYHGYTF
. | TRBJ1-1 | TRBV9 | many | TGTGCCAGCGGGAAAGAGGGAAGGAACACTGAAGCTTTCTTT | CASGKEGRNTEAFF
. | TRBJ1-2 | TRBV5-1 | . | TGCGCCAGCTCCCACGGAAGGGACGATATAACTGGCTACACCTTC | CASSHGRDDITGYTF
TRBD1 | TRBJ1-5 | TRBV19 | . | TGTGCCAGTACCCCCCGGGGAGACAGGGATCAGCCCCAGCATTTT | CASTPRGDRDQPQHF
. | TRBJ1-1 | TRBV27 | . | TGTGCCAGCAGTTTAACTGGAGGCACTGAAGCTTTCTTT | CASSLTGGTEAFF
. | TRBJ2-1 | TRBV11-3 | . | TGTGCCAGCAGCTTAGATGGGGGGTGGACTCCCCATGAGCAGTTCTTC | CASSLDGGWTPHEQFF
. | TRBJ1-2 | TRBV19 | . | TGTGCCAGTAGTAAAAGGGAGGTTGGCTACACCTTC | CASSKREVGYTF
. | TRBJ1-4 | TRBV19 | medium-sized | TGTGCCAGTAGTCCCAGGGGTACTAATGAAAAACTGTTTTTT | CASSPRGTNEKLFF
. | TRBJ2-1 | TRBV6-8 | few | TGTGCCAGCAGTTTAATGGCGGGCGGACGAAATGAGCAGTTCTTC | CASSLMAGGRNEQFF
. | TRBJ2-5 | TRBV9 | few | TGTGCCAGCAGCGTAGGCCCCCAAGTGGCCCAGTACTTC | CASSVGPQVAQYF
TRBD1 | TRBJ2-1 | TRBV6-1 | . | TGTGCCAGCAGTGAAGGTTGGGACAGGGATGATTTTTACAATGAGCAGTTCTTC | CASSEGWDRDDFYNEQFF
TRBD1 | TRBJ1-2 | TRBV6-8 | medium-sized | TGTGCCAGCAGTTACTCAAGGGGGCGAGGCTATGGCTACACCTTC | CASSYSRGRGYGYTF
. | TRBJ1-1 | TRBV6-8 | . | TGTGCCACGTCCGACTTGAGTAGGGCTGAAGCTTTCTTT | CATSDLSRAEAFF
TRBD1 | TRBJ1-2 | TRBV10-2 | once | TGCGCCAGCATGGGACAGGTGGGCTATGGCTACACCTTC | CASMGQVGYGYTF
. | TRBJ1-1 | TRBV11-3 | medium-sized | TGTGCCAGCAGCCAAGCGGGGGGGCGGGATGAAGCTTTCTTT | CASSQAGGRDEAFF
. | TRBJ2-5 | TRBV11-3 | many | TGTGCCAGCAGCTGGCCGCCGGGGTCCAGAAGGGCCCAGTACTTC | CASSWPPGSRRAQYF
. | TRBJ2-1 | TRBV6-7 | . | TGTGCCAGCAGTTACCTAAGACCCGGGGATGAGCAGTTCTTC | CASSYLRPGDEQFF
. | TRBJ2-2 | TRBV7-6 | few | TGTGCCAGCAGCCCTAGGGGGTGGGACACCGGGGAGCTGTTTTTT | CASSPRGWDTGELFF
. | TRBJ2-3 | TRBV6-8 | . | TGTGCCAGCTCGTTGGGGAGTGGGCAAACTAGCACAGATACGCAGTATTTT | CASSLGSGQTSTDTQYF
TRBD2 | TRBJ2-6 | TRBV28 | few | TGTGCCAGCAGGACTAGCGGGGTCCTTGGGGCCAACGTCCTGACTTTC | CASRTSGVLGANVLTF
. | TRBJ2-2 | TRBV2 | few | TGTGCCAGCAGCCCCCCATCCCTCAACACCGGGGAGCTGTTTTTT | CASSPPSLNTGELFF
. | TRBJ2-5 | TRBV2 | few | TGTGCCAGCAGTGAAAGAATTTTAGGGCGGTCGGAGACCCAGTACTTC | CASSERILGRSETQYF
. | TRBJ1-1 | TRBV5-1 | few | TGCGCCAGCAGCTTACTCCTCCCGGGGGGCCTCACTGAAGCTTTCTTT | CASSLLLPGGLTEAFF
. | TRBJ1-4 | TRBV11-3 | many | TGTGCCAGCAGCTCTAACAGGAGCCCTAGGGAAAAACTGTTTTTT | CASSSNRSPREKLFF
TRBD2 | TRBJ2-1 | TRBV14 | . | TGTGCCAGCAGCCTAGAGCAAGGACTAGCGGGACTGTTCTTC | CASSLEQGLAGLFF
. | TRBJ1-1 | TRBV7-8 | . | TGTGCCAGCAGCTTAGTGGCAGAAACTGAAGCTTTCTTT | CASSLVAETEAFF
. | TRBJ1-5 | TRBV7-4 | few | TGTGCCAGCAGCTTAACGTGGAATGAGCCCCAGCATTTT | CASSLTWNEPQHF
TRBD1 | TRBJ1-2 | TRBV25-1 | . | TGTGCCAGCAGTGAGAGGGGGCCTAACTATGGCTACACCTTC | CASSERGPNYGYTF
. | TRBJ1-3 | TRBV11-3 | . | TGTGCCAGCAGGGTAGGGGACATGAGCTCTGGAAACACCATATATTTT | CASRVGDMSSGNTIYF
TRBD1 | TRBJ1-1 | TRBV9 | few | TGTGCCAGCAGCGTCGGGACAGGGGATGAAGCTTTCTTT | CASSVGTGDEAFF
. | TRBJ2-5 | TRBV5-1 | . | TGCGCCAGCAGCCTGGCCGGCAGCCAAGAGACCCAGTACTTC | CASSLAGSQETQYF
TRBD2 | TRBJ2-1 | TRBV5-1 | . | TGCGCCAGCAGCTTAAGCGGGAGGGCCAATTCCTACAATGAGCAGTTCTTC | CASSLSGRANSYNEQFF
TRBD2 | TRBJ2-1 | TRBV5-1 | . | TGCGCCAGCAGCTCAGCCGGGACTAGGAACAATGAGCAGTTCTTC | CASSSAGTRNNEQFF
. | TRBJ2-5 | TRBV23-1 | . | TGCGCCAGCAGCTTGGAATATGCAGAGACCCAGTACTTC | CASSLEYAETQYF